A selection of T cell receptor beta chains follows, all from one sample in a study of regulatory T cells in long-lasting Graves disease. TCRdb recomputed calls from the multiplex PCR reads with MiXCR, one row per CDR3 protein. The sample has some 500,000 distinct CDR3 sequences, about 16% seen once. This sample also belongs to another study, concerning T cells in Graves' hyperthyroidism and ophthalmopathy.

Specimen: peripheral blood mononuclear cells (PBMCs), collected at new diagnosis, from a patient treated with antithyroid drugs. The origin of the receptors is a woman aged 35-65 years with Graves disease. CDR3s include the opening cysteine and the closing phenylalanine or tryptophan. D genes are given only for firm matches. Clone size is shown for a subset of rows, as once, few, many or a class of expanded clone.

j_call clone_size v_call d_call cdr3_nt cdr3_aa
TRBJ2-1 many TRBV2 NA TGTGCAACCGCAAAGGAGAGTACTAGCTTTGAGCAGTTCTTC CATAKESTSFEQFF
TRBJ1-2 NA TRBV7-9 NA TGTGCCAGCAGCTTTTTGATAGGGGAATATGGCTACACCTTC CASSFLIGEYGYTF
TRBJ1-2 many TRBV2 NA TGTGCCAGCAGTGAATCCGGGATCTATGGCTACACCTTC CASSESGIYGYTF
TRBJ2-6 NA TRBV10-3 NA TGTGCCATCAGAAAACCTGGGGCCAACGTCCTGACTTTC CAIRKPGANVLTF
TRBJ1-2 many TRBV6-5 NA TGTGCCAGCAGTTACGCTAGCACCTATGGCTACACCTTC CASSYASTYGYTF
TRBJ1-4 many TRBV2 NA TGTGCCAGCAGTGAAGGCAGAAAACTGTTTTTT CASSEGRKLFF
TRBJ1-1 many TRBV5-1 TRBD1 TGTGCCAGCAGCCCTCGGACAGGGGGCGGCACTGAAGCTTTCTTT CASSPRTGGGTEAFF
TRBJ2-7 few TRBV6-2/TRBV6-3 NA TGTGCCAGCAGTTCCGGGACAAGCCTCAACGAGCAGTACTTC CASSSGTSLNEQYF
TRBJ2-3 many TRBV9 TRBD1 TGTGCCAGCAGCGAGAGGACAGGGGGCTCGTTGGATACGCAGTATTTT CASSERTGGSLDTQYF
TRBJ1-1 many TRBV5-5 NA TGTGCCAGCAGCTTGGGGTGGGTGAACACTGAAGCTTTCTTT CASSLGWVNTEAFF
TRBJ2-1 NA TRBV6-2/TRBV6-3 NA TGTGCCAGCAGTTCCACTCCCCGAAGGACACCCCTATTGGACAATGAGCAGTTCTTC CASSSTPRRTPLLDNEQFF
TRBJ1-1 many TRBV3-1 TRBD1 TGTGCCAGCAGCTTAGACAGGGAGACTGAAGCTTTCTTT CASSLDRETEAFF
TRBJ2-2 many TRBV2 NA TGTGCCAGCAGGTCGGGCACCGGGGAGCTGTTTTTT CASRSGTGELFF
TRBJ1-2 few TRBV24-1 NA TGTGCCACCAGCAGGGGAAACTATGGCTACACCTTC CATSRGNYGYTF
TRBJ1-1 many TRBV20-1 NA TGCAGTGCTAACTACAGGGAAGCTTTCTTT CSANYREAFF
TRBJ1-2 many TRBV29-1 TRBD1 TGCAGCGTGGGGACAGGAACCTATGGCTACACCTTC CSVGTGTYGYTF
TRBJ1-5 many TRBV28 NA TGTGCCAGCAGCTTACCAGGGTACAATCAGCCCCAGCATTTT CASSLPGYNQPQHF
TRBJ1-1 NA TRBV25-1 TRBD1 TGTGCCAGCAGTGAATCCGCAGGGGGGTACGCTGAAGCTTTCTTT CASSESAGGYAEAFF
TRBJ2-2 once TRBV30 TRBD1 TGTGCCTGGGTGACAGGGGGACAGGGCTCGGAGGAGCTGTTTTTT CAWVTGGQGSEELFF
TRBJ2-2 few TRBV30 NA TGTGCCTGGAGTAGTGGTGGAACCGGGGAGCTGTTTTTT CAWSSGGTGELFF
TRBJ1-5 NA TRBV19 TRBD1 TGTGCCAGTAATTCCGACAGGGTAAATCAGCCCCAGCATTTT CASNSDRVNQPQHF
TRBJ2-6 NA TRBV5-1 NA TGCGCCAGCAGCGTGGGGCTATACTCTGGGGCCAACGTCCTGACTTTC CASSVGLYSGANVLTF
TRBJ1-1 NA TRBV29-1 NA TGCAGCGTTGAGTATCTAGGGGCGGCGATGAACACTGAAGCTTTCTTT CSVEYLGAAMNTEAFF
TRBJ2-3 few TRBV5-1 NA TGCGCCAGCAGCTTGGGAGCCAGGGGGGGAACAGATACGCAGTATTTT CASSLGARGGTDTQYF
TRBJ1-1 many TRBV7-9 NA TGTGCCAGCAGCTTGTGGAACACTGAAGCTTTCTTT CASSLWNTEAFF
TRBJ1-5 NA TRBV12-3/TRBV12-4 TRBD1 TGTGCCAGCAGTCTGGGGACAGGGGTAAGAGTGAGTCAGCCCCAGCATTTT CASSLGTGVRVSQPQHF
TRBJ2-2 NA TRBV5-1 TRBD2 TGCGCCAGCAGCCCCTGGACGGGGGGGAACACCGGGGAGCTGTTTTTT CASSPWTGGNTGELFF
TRBJ1-5 NA TRBV6-1 NA TGTGCCAGCGGCTCGGGGTATCAGCCCCAGCATTTT CASGSGYQPQHF
TRBJ1-5 NA TRBV19 TRBD1 TGTGCCAGTAGATCAGACAGGGGGCGCAGCAATCAGCCCCAGCATTTT CASRSDRGRSNQPQHF
TRBJ2-7 many TRBV29-1 NA TGCAGCGTTACTCCCCTGGGGGCGCCTCCCTACGAGCAGTACTTC CSVTPLGAPPYEQYF
TRBJ2-2 NA TRBV3-1 TRBD1 TGTGCCAGCATGCTAAGACAGGGGTGGACCGGGGAGCTGTTTTTT CASMLRQGWTGELFF
TRBJ1-2 few TRBV5-1 TRBD1 TGCGCCAGCAGAACGGGACAGGGGAGTATCAATGGCTACACCTTC CASRTGQGSINGYTF
TRBJ2-3 many TRBV12-3/TRBV12-4 TRBD2 TGTGCCAGCAGTTTATACGGGGGGGCCGAGGCTGGTACGCAGTATTTT CASSLYGGAEAGTQYF
TRBJ1-1 many TRBV12-3/TRBV12-4 NA TGTGCCAGCAGAGTTTCGCGCATGAACACTGAAGCTTTCTTT CASRVSRMNTEAFF
TRBJ1-3 few TRBV20-1 NA TGCAGTGCTAGAGATGGGCGGGACGGAAACACCATATATTTT CSARDGRDGNTIYF
TRBJ2-5 many TRBV11-2 NA TGTGCCAGCAGCTTAAGCAGACCCCAAGAGACCCAGTACTTC CASSLSRPQETQYF
TRBJ1-5 many TRBV2 NA TGTGCCAGCAGCGGTGGGCATGCAAGCAATCAGCCCCAGCATTTT CASSGGHASNQPQHF
TRBJ2-1 NA TRBV9 NA TGTGCCAGCAGCGTAGTGTCCATCACGGATGAGCAGTTCTTC CASSVVSITDEQFF
TRBJ2-1 many TRBV30 NA TGTGCCTGGAGGGAAAGGGCCTACAATGAGCAGTTCTTC CAWRERAYNEQFF
TRBJ2-1 many TRBV12-3/TRBV12-4 NA TGTGCCAGCAGTAGGGCCCTAATGTACAATGAGCAGTTCTTC CASSRALMYNEQFF
TRBJ2-3 NA TRBV7-3 TRBD2 TGTGCCAGCAGCTTAGTCCCTAGCGGGGTTGCAGATACGCAGTATTTT CASSLVPSGVADTQYF
TRBJ2-7 many TRBV7-6 NA TGTGCCAGCAGCCCAGCCCTCGGAAACACCCCCTACGAGCAGTACTTC CASSPALGNTPYEQYF
TRBJ2-5 many TRBV7-3 TRBD1 TGTGCCAGCAGCTTACAAGGGGGCAGGGCTAAAGAGACCCAGTACTTC CASSLQGGRAKETQYF
TRBJ2-2 NA TRBV7-9 NA TGTGCCAGCAGCTTAGCGGGGGACGGGGAGCTGTTTTTT CASSLAGDGELFF
TRBJ2-3 many TRBV18 NA TGTGCCAGCTCACCACCGGAGATGAACGCAGATACGCAGTATTTT CASSPPEMNADTQYF
TRBJ1-5 many TRBV28 TRBD1 TGTGCCAGCGACAGGGGTCGGAGGAATCAGCCCCAGCATTTT CASDRGRRNQPQHF
TRBJ2-7 few TRBV5-5 NA TGTGCCAGCAGCTTGTCACTTATCTCCTACGAGCAGTACTTC CASSLSLISYEQYF
TRBJ2-1 many TRBV12-5 TRBD1 TGTGCTAGTGGTTTGGGACGGACAGGAAGCAATGAGCAGTTCTTC CASGLGRTGSNEQFF
TRBJ2-5 many TRBV11-2 TRBD2 TGTGCCAGCAGCTTAGGGACTAGCGGACGCCAAGAGACCCAGTACTTC CASSLGTSGRQETQYF
TRBJ1-6 NA TRBV6-1 NA TGTGCCAGCAGCTCACAGGGAAATAATTCACCCCTCCACTTT CASSSQGNNSPLHF
TRBJ2-2 NA TRBV6-5 NA TGTGCCAGCAGTTACTCGATCCGGAACACCGGGGAGCTGTTTTTT CASSYSIRNTGELFF
TRBJ2-7 NA TRBV18 TRBD2 TGTGCCAGCTCACCCACGGGCGGGGGAGAGCAGTACTTC CASSPTGGGEQYF
TRBJ2-3 few TRBV5-4 TRBD2 TGTGCCAGCAGCCCGGGACTAGCGGGGGGCTCTAGCACAGATACGCAGTATTTT CASSPGLAGGSSTDTQYF